This TCR beta chain emerged from a study of a mutant IDH1 vaccine in newly diagnosed glioma. Study in general: Investigators started vaccination 4-6 weeks after radiotherapy alone, or with temozolomide cycles.

Time point meaning: week 23, last vaccination. The vaccine gave 300 ug of a 20-mer mutant IDH1 peptide subcutaneously per dose. Generated by immunoSEQ multiplex PCR, the TCRdb table keeps only in-frame clones and is missing some. The table includes tens of thousands of clones, approximately 76% detected once. The CDR3 is made up of 13 amino acids. The V gene's germline CDR1 is SGHDT and CDR2 YYEEEE. V lost 4 bases and J lost 2; bases outside the gene matches: 2. Notes on this clone: Its antigen is still unknown.

Here the sequenced sample was PBMCs, taken from a glioma patient whose treatment included an IDH1 peptide vaccine. The origin of this receptor is a man in his fifties with glioma. The V and J genes are TRBV5-6 and TRBJ2-5; 7 bases line up with TRBD1. CDR3 coding DNA: TGTGCCAGCAGCGGGGACAGTCAAGAGACCCAGTACTTC. Its translation: CASSGDSQETQYF.